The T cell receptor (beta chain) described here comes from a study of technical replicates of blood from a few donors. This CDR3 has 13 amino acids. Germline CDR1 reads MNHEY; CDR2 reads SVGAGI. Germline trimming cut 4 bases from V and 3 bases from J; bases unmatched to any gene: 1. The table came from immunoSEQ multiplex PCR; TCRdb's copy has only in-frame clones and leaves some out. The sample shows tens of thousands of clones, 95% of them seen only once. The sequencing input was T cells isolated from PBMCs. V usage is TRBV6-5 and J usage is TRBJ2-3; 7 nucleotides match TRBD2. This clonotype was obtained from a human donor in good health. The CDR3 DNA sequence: TGTGCCAGCAGTTTCGGGGGGACAGATACGCAGTATTTT. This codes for CASSFGGTDTQYF.